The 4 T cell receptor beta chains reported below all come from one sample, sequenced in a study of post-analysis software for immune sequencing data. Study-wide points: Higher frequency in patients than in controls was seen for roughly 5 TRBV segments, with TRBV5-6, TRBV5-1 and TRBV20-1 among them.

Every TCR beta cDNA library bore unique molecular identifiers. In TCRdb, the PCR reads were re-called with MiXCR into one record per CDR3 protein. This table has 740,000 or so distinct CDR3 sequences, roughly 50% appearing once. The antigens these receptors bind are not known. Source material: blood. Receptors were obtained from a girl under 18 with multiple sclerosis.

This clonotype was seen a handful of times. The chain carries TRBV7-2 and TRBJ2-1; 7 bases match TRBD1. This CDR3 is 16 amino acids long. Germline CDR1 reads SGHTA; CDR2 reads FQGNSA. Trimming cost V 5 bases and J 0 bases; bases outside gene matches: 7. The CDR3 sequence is CASSPKGGPSYNEQFF. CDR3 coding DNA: TGTGCCAGCAGCCCTAAAGGGGGCCCCTCCTACAATGAGCAGTTCTTC.

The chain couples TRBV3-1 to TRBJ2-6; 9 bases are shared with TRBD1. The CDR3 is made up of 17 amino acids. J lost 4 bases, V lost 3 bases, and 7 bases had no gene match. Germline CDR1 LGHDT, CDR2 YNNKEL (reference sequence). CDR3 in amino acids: CASSHTGTGFGANVLTF. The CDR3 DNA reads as TGTGCCAGCAGCCACACCGGGACAGGGTTCGGGGCCAACGTCCTGACTTTC.

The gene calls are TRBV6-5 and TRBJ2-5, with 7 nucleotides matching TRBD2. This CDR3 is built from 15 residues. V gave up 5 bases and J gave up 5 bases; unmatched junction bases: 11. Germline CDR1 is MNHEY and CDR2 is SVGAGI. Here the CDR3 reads CASSAFSGLRETQYF. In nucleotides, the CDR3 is TGTGCCAGCAGTGCGTTTAGCGGGCTGAGGGAGACCCAGTACTTC.

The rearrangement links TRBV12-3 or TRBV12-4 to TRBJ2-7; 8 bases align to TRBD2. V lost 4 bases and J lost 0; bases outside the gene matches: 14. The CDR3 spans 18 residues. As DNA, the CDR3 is TGTGCCAGCAGTTATACCACCCCCGGGACTAGGAGCTCCTACGAGCAGTACTTC. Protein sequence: CASSYTTPGTRSSYEQYF.